This TCR beta chain originates from a study of T cell changes during pregnancy in multiple sclerosis. Trimming cost V 7 bases and J 7 bases, with 13 bases left between them. The CDR3 runs to 12 residues. The germline V gene has CDR1 MNHNS and CDR2 SASEGT. TCRdb's table, derived via immunoSEQ multiplex PCR, lists solely in-frame clones and lacks some. This repertoire shows tens of thousands of clones, about 91% found once; its top ten account for approximately 0.21%. The sample in question was CD4+ T cells from peripheral blood mononuclear cells, obtained in the second trimester of pregnancy. The rearrangement links TRBV6-1 to TRBJ1-1, with D perhaps TRBD1 (5 bases). The sequence was collected from a female donor with multiple sclerosis, enrolled in a pregnancy study. The CDR3 region is CASNRIGVEAFF. The CDR3 region has the DNA TGTGCCAGCAACAGGATAGGTGTTGAAGCTTTCTTT.